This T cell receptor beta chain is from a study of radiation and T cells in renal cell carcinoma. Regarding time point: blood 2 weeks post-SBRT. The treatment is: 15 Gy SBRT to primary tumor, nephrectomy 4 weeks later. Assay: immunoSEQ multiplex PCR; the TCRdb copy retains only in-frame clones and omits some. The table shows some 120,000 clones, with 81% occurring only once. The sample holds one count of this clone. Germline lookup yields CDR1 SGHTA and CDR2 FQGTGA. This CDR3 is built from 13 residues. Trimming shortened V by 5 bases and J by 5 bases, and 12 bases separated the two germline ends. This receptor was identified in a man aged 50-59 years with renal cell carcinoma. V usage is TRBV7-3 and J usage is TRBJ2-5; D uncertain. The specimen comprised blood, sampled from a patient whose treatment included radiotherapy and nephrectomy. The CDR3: CASSPSPKETQYF. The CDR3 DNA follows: TGTGCCAGCAGCCCCTCTCCCAAGGAGACCCAGTACTTC.